The 18 T cell receptor beta chains listed next were all sequenced from one sample in a study of STAT3 mutations in large granular lymphocyte leukemia. Study results and limitations: Every T-LGLL patient had at least one immunodominant TCRbeta clonotype.

Only in-frame clones appear in the TCRdb table, and some are missing; sequencing was by immunoSEQ multiplex PCR. The profile shows around 13,000 clones, over 70% of them singletons. These receptors lack a known antigen. The specimen was peripheral blood mononuclear cells. Receptor source: a man aged 55 to 69 with T-cell large granular lymphocyte leukemia. Some clones in this sample may be carry-over from other donors' samples.

CDR3 amino acids: CASRTETYGYTF. CDR3 DNA: TGTGCCAGCAGGACAGAGACCTATGGCTACACCTTC. This chain uses TRBV28 with TRBJ1-2, with TRBD1 as a possible D gene (5 bases). CDR1 MDHEN and CDR2 SYDVKM come from the germline V gene. The V end lost 6 bases, the J end lost 4 bases, and 9 bases lay between the germline ends. This CDR3 has 12 residues.

This chain uses TRBV30 with TRBJ1-3; D ambiguous. Germline CDR1 reads GTSNPN; CDR2 reads SVGIG (reference sequence). The CDR3 is 14 amino acids. Deletions cut 3 bases from V and 1 base from J, with 10 bases between. CDR3 in amino acids: CAWRPRGSGNTIYF. The CDR3 bases are TGTGCCTGGAGGCCCAGAGGGTCTGGAAACACCATATATTTT. The full variable domain, with the rest looked up from reference TRBV30 and TRBJ1-3, is SQTIHQWPATLVQPVGSPLSLECTVEGTSNPNLYWYRQAAGRGLQLLFYSVGIGQISSEVPQNLSASRPQDRQFILSSKKLLLSDSGFYLCAWRPRGSGNTIYFGEGSWLTVV.

The rearrangement uses TRBV7-8 and TRBJ1-4, with TRBD1 as a possible D gene (5 bases). V lost 5 bases, J lost 8 bases, and 21 bases lay in between. Germline V gives CDR1 SGHVS, CDR2 FQNEAQ. The CDR3 totals 16 residues. The CDR3 protein is CASSRGDSPIWEKLFF. CDR3 sequence (DNA): TGTGCCAGCAGCCGAGGGGACTCCCCGATTTGGGAAAAACTGTTTTTT.

The chain couples TRBV4-2 to TRBJ1-1; a possible D gene is TRBD1 (5 bases). V was clipped by 3 bases and J by 4 bases, with 27 bases between them. The CDR3 contains 19 residues. Germline CDR1 LGHNA, CDR2 YNFKEQ. Written as DNA, the CDR3 is TGTGCCAGCAGCCATCCTCCCCATGTATCGAACAGGATAGGCACTGAAGCTTTCTTT. It yields the protein CASSHPPHVSNRIGTEAFF.

The chain couples TRBV4-2 to TRBJ2-7; TRBD2 agrees at 9 bases. Trimming removed 2 bases from V and 0 bases from J; junction bases left unmatched: 5. Germline V CDR1 and CDR2: LGHNA, YNFKEQ. The CDR3 sequence is 16 residues long. The CDR3 loop reads CASSQNVGLASYEQYF. The CDR3 region has the DNA TGTGCCAGCAGCCAAAACGTGGGACTAGCCTCCTACGAGCAGTACTTC.

This chain links TRBV7-3 with TRBJ2-3, with 9 bases aligning to TRBD1. V lost 5 bases to trimming and J lost 4 bases; unmatched junction nucleotides: 7. CDR1 is SGHTA, CDR2 FQGTGA, per germline. There are 15 residues in the CDR3. The CDR3 loop reads CASSRGTGRSDTQYF. The CDR3 DNA reads TGTGCCAGCAGCCGAGGGACAGGGCGATCAGATACGCAGTATTTT.

The chain couples TRBV30 to TRBJ2-3; the match to TRBD2 covers 10 bases. The CDR3 contains 15 residues. Per the germline V gene, CDR1 is GTSNPN and CDR2 is SVGIG (reference sequence). V was pared by 1 base and J by 6 bases, with 7 bases of the junction left unmatched. CDR3 nucleotides: TGTGCCTGGAGTGCAGCGGGAGGGCCCTTTGATACGCAGTATTTT. Amino acids: CAWSAAGGPFDTQYF.

This chain uses TRBV2 with TRBJ1-4; D unclear. The germline V gene has CDR1 SNHLY and CDR2 FYNNEI. This CDR3 has 16 residues. The germline V and J ends were trimmed by 4 bases and 0 bases, with 12 bases remaining between them. In DNA form, the CDR3 reads TGTGCCAGCAGTGTGAGAACAGTCCCAACTAATGAAAAACTGTTTTTT. Amino acid sequence: CASSVRTVPTNEKLFF.

This clone is labeled medium-sized. This sequence joins TRBV6-1 and TRBJ2-7; D is unclear. The V end lost 6 bases, the J end lost 1 base, and 7 bases lay between the germline ends. The CDR3 is 12 amino acids. Germline CDR1 is MNHNS and CDR2 is SASEGT. CDR3: CASSLESYEQYF. In DNA form, the CDR3 reads TGTGCCAGCAGCCTCGAGTCCTACGAGCAGTACTTC.

The J gene is TRBJ2-7, the V gene TRBV6-1, with a tentative D call TRBD2 (6 bases). Trimming shortened V by 1 base and J by 4 bases, and 8 bases separated the two germline ends. Germline loops: CDR1 MNHNS, CDR2 SASEGT. This CDR3 region has 13 residues. The CDR3 here is CASSEGGRYEQYF. CDR3 in DNA: TGTGCCAGCAGTGAAGGGGGGAGGTACGAGCAGTACTTC.

V and J are TRBV9 and TRBJ2-2, with 8 positions matching TRBD2. This CDR3 has 15 amino acids. The germline V gene encodes CDR1 SGDLS and CDR2 YYNGEE. V dropped 4 bases and J dropped 0; count of bases not matched to a gene: 2. CDR3 bases: TGTGCCAGCAGCCTAGCGGGTTCGAACACCGGGGAGCTGTTTTTT. Protein product: CASSLAGSNTGELFF.

This clone was seen only once. This sequence joins TRBV7-2 and TRBJ2-7; 12 bases align to TRBD1. The germline V gene encodes CDR1 SGHTA and CDR2 FQGNSA. Germline trimming cut 4 bases from V and 4 bases from J; bases unmatched to any gene: 5. The CDR3 is 15 amino acids. The CDR3 reads CASSWGGQGAYEQYF. CDR3 DNA sequence: TGTGCCAGCAGCTGGGGGGGACAGGGGGCATACGAGCAGTACTTC.

This chain joins TRBV5-1 and TRBJ2-7; TRBD2 matches at 11 bases. V was clipped by 2 bases and J by 6 bases; unmatched bases: 1. This CDR3 comprises 13 residues. Per germline, CDR1 SGHRS and CDR2 YFSETQ. As DNA, the CDR3 is TGCGCCAGCAGCTTCGGGACTAGCGGCGAGCAGTACTTC. It codes for CASSFGTSGEQYF.

The DNA of the CDR3 is TGTGCCTGGAGTGCAGGGACAGGGGGCAATGAGCAGTTCTTC. Residues: CAWSAGTGGNEQFF. V and J are TRBV30 and TRBJ2-1; 11 bases agree with TRBD1. Germline CDR1 reads GTSNPN; CDR2 reads SVGIG (reference sequence). With V trimmed by 1 base and J by 6 bases, 2 bases remained unmatched. CDR3 length equals 14 residues.

DNA for the CDR3: TGTGCCAGCAGCGCAGGGGGCACGGGAAACACCATATATTTT. Encoded protein: CASSAGGTGNTIYF. The V and J genes are TRBV2 and TRBJ1-3; 8 nucleotides align to TRBD1. Trimming removed 6 bases from V and 4 bases from J; junction bases left unmatched: 5. This CDR3 is built from 14 residues. In germline, CDR1 is SNHLY, CDR2 FYNNEI.

V usage is TRBV30 and J usage is TRBJ2-1; D ambiguous. The V gene's germline CDR1 is GTSNPN and CDR2 SVGIG (reference sequence). With 0 bases removed from V and 9 bases from J, the gap between germline ends came to 9 bases. The CDR3 runs 12 residues. CDR3 loop: CAWSVSAPEQFF. The CDR3 region has the DNA TGTGCCTGGAGTGTATCCGCCCCTGAGCAGTTCTTC. Based on the CDR3 plus reference TRBV30 and TRBJ2-1, the full variable domain is SQTIHQWPATLVQPVGSPLSLECTVEGTSNPNLYWYRQAAGRGLQLLFYSVGIGQISSEVPQNLSASRPQDRQFILSSKKLLLSDSGFYLCAWSVSAPEQFFGPGTRLTVL.

The chain has TRBV28 and TRBJ1-6, with a possible D match to TRBD1 (5 bases). The CDR3 has 18 amino acids. CDR1 is MDHEN and CDR2 is SYDVKM in the germline V gene. V was shortened by 7 bases and J by 6 bases, with 25 bases between the two germline ends. Here the CDR3 reads CASTPDGRAQGFNSPLHF. Written as DNA, the CDR3 is TGTGCCAGCACTCCCGATGGCCGGGCGCAGGGTTTTAATTCACCCCTCCACTTT.

The chain combines TRBV7-2 with TRBJ2-2; D gene uncertain. The CDR3 has 12 residues. Trimming stripped 3 bases from V and 5 bases from J, with 4 bases between. Germline V gene lookup returns CDR1 SGHTA and CDR2 FQGNSA. CDR3 amino acids: CASSLMTGELFF. CDR3 sequence (DNA): TGTGCCAGCAGCTTGATGACCGGGGAGCTGTTTTTT.